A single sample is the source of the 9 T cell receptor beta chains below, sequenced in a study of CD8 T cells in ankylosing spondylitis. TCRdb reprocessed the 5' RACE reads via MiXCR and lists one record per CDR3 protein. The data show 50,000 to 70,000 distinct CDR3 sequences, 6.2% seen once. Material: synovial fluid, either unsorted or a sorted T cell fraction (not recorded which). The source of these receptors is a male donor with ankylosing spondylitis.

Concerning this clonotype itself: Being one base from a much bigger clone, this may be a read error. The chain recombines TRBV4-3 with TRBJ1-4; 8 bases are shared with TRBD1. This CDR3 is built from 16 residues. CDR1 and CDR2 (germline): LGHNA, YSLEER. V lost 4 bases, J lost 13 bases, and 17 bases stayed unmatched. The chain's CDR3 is CASSPQPMDRVNRLFF. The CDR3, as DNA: TGCGCCAGCAGCCCCCAACCCATGGACAGGGTGAACAGACTGTTTTTT.

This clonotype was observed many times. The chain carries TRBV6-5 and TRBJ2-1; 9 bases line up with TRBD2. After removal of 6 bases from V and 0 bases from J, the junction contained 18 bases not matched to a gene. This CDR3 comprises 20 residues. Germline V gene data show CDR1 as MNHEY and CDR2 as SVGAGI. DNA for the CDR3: TGTGCCAGCAGATTAGCGGGAGAGAGAGGCCAGGTAGTCTCCTACAATGAGCAGTTCTTC. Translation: CASRLAGERGQVVSYNEQFF.

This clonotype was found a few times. CDR3 sequence (DNA): TGTGCCAGCAGCTTAATCGCTACTAGCACAGATACGCAGTATTTT. This translates into CASSLIATSTDTQYF. This sequence joins TRBV7-3 and TRBJ2-3; D uncertain. Germline lookup yields CDR1 SGHTA and CDR2 FQGTGA. V shed 1 base and J shed 0 bases, with 8 bases lying between them. The CDR3 totals 15 residues.

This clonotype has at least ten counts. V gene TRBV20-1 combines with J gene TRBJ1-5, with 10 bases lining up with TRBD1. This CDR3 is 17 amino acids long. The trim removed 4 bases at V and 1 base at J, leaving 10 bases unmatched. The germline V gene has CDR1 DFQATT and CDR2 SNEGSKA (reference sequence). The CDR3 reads CSATSGTGVGSNQPQHF. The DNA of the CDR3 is TGCAGTGCTACATCCGGGACAGGGGTTGGGAGCAATCAGCCCCAGCATTTT.

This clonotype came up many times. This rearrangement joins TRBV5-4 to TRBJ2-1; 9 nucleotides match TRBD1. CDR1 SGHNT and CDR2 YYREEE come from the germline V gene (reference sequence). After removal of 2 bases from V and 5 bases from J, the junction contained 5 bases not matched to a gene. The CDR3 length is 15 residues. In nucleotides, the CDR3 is TGTGCCAGCAGCTTTCGACAGGGGGGGAACAATGAGCAGTTCTTC. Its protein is CASSFRQGGNNEQFF.

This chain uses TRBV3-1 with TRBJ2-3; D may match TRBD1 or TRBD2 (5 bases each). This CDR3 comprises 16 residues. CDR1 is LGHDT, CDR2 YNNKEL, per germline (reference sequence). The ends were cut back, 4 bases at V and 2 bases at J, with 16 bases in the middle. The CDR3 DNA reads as TGTGCCAGCAGCCCAGACAGCGGCAGGACCACAGATACGCAGTATTTT. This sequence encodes CASSPDSGRTTDTQYF.

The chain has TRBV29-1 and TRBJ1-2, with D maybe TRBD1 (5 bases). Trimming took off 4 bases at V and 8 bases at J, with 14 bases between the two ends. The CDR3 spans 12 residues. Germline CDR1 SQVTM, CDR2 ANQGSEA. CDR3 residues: CSVAFRVDGYTF. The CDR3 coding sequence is TGCAGCGTTGCCTTCAGGGTCGACGGCTACACCTTC.

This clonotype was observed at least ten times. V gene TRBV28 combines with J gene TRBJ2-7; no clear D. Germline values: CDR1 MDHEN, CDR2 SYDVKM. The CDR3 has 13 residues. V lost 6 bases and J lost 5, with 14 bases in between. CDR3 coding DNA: TGTGCCAGCAGCTCCGGCCAGTCCCACGAGCAGTACTTC. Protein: CASSSGQSHEQYF.

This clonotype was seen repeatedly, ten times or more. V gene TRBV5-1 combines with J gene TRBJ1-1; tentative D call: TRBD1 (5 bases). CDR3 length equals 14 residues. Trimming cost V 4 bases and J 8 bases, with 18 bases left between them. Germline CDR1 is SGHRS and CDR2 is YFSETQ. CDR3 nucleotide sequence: TGCGCCAGCAGCCTAAGGGGCAGGGAGGGAGAAGCTTTCTTT. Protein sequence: CASSLRGREGEAFF. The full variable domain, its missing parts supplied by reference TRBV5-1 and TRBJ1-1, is KAGVTQTPRYLIKTRGQQVTLSCSPISGHRSVSWYQQTPGQGLQFLFEYFSETQRNKGNFPGRFSGRQFSNSRSEMNVSTLELGDSALYLCASSLRGREGEAFFGQGTRLTVV.